This entry describes one T cell receptor beta chain. Its cognate antigen has yet to be identified. No clone much larger than this one lies a single base away; base qualities are absent. Extracted DNA was used for immunosequencing of TCRbeta CDR3 regions with the immunoSEQ Assay at Adaptive Biotechnologies. The paper's processing steps were these. To measure the absolute abundance of each unique TCRbeta CDR3, the sequences were collapsed and filtered. Clonality was calculated as 1 minus Pielou's evenness, with only productive in-frame rearrangements included in the computation. For regional overlap, the top 100 nucleotide rearrangements were followed across paired samples, and the Morisita index was used to compare paired samples against unrelated samples. Convergence of nucleotide rearrangements onto identical amino acid sequences was assessed with the immunoSEQ Rearrangement Details tool. Held by TCRdb, this immuneACCESS table contains in-frame sequences only and omits some clones. Under half of the omission traces to an unresolved V gene where checked; the cause of the rest is unknown. V, J and clone size are those of that table, while D and trimming were read from the DNA. Here the sample has roughly 18,000 clones; around three quarters occur a single time. In total, the top ten clones hold more than 4.5% of the sample.

The archived tumor blocks came from patients who had not received neoadjuvant therapy before resection. The preserved-tissue arm of the study used 30 surgical resection samples from about two dozen previously untreated pancreatic ductal adenocarcinoma patients. DNA for the resection arm was extracted from ten 5-micron curls of FFPE tumor cut next to the multiplex immunohistochemistry slide. The sample originates from a study of CXCR4 blockade with PD-1 therapy in pancreatic cancer (dated by TCRdb to between 2018 and 2020). Background on the whole study: The study analyzed resected pancreatic ductal adenocarcinoma using multiplex immunohistochemistry and TCRbeta immunosequencing, along with ex vivo slice culture to test PD-1 and CXCR4 blockade. To look at intratumoral heterogeneity, the researchers TCR-sequenced two geographically distinct regions from each of over five tumors.

Study-wide conclusions, independent of this receptor: Because only TCRbeta chains were sequenced, true antigen-specificity overlap among convergent dominant clones remained unconfirmed while awaiting paired alpha-beta single-cell sequencing. Tumors had clonal expansion, with a mean productive clonality of around 0.14 compared with 0.05 in healthy blood, yet clonality showed no correlation with survival. A strong correlation was found between the frequency of an amino acid clone and the number of distinct nucleotide rearrangements encoding that clone, which suggests convergent selection driven by common tumor antigens.

The sequencing input was tumor tissue. This clonotype was sampled from a human donor with pancreatic ductal adenocarcinoma.

The CDR3 is CASSVVQTNTEAFF. The DNA sequence is given as TGCGCCAGCAGTGTTGTACAGACGAACACTGAAGCTTTCTTT. This chain is built from TRBV10-2 and TRBJ1-1; a confident D gene designation cannot be given. Including cysteine and phenylalanine, the CDR3 has 14 amino acids. Kept here is only the CDR3 DNA, which spans 42 bases and is read in frame from base 1. V and J are truncated by 4 bases and 1 base respectively, leaving an intervening sequence of 10 bases. As encoded in the germline V gene, CDR1 is WSHSY while CDR2 is SAAADI.